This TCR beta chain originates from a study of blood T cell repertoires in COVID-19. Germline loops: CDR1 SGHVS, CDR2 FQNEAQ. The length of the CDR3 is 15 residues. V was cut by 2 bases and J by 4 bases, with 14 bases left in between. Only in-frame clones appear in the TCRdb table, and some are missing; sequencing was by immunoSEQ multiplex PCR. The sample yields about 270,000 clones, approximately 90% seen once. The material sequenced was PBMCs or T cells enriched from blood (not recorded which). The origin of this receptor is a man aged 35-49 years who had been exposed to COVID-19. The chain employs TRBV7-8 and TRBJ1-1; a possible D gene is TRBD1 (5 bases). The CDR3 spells CASSLRPGSGTEAFF. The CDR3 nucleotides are TGTGCCAGCAGCTTAAGGCCAGGGTCGGGCACTGAAGCTTTCTTT.